This record looks at one T cell receptor beta chain sequence and its context. Its antigen is currently not known. Within one base of it there is no much larger clone, and no base qualities were kept. The data were obtained in a study of PD-1 blockade in classical Hodgkin lymphoma (dated by TCRdb to about 2020). For the study in its entirety: Nivolumab dosing was 3 mg/kg intravenously every 2 weeks, continuing until either disease progression or unacceptable toxicity. The study used CyTOF and TCR beta sequencing to define a peripheral blood immune signature of response to PD-1 blockade in classical Hodgkin lymphoma. The study at large found these results: CD4+ but not CD8+ TCR diversity rose significantly by C4D1 (p=0.0027 vs p=0.16), most apparent in complete responders (p=0.02). Patients starting nivolumab less than 1 year after ASCT had lower diversity and were excluded from later analyses to avoid confounding by immune reconstitution. Trial patients achieving complete response had baseline diversity similar to newly diagnosed patients, whereas partial responders and progressors had significantly lower diversity. Baseline TCR diversity was reported to be lower in newly diagnosed patients than in healthy donors, and even lower in relapsed/refractory patients. The study covered only a single clinical trial cohort, and the causes of the repertoire differences, possibly disease activity or prior therapy, were still not defined.

V and J are trimmed by 5 bases and 6 bases, and the gene matches miss 8 bases of the junction. In the germline V gene (reference sequence), CDR1 corresponds to MNHEY and CDR2 to SMNVEV. The CDR3 has 17 amino acids, counting the end cysteine and phenylalanine. The CDR3 DNA has 51 bases and is translated from base 1. Sample time point, as interpreted from the label and publication: cycle 1 day 1 (C1D1), immediately before nivolumab initiation. All trial patients had relapsed after autologous stem cell transplantation, with cohorts A, B and C differing in prior brentuximab vedotin exposure. A total of around 60 patients with relapsed/refractory classical Hodgkin lymphoma made up the trial cohort, and each patient's best overall response was complete response, partial response or progressive disease. In the multi-cohort phase II CheckMate 205 trial, trial patients received single-agent nivolumab. Best overall response was determined by an independent review committee according to the 2007 International Working Group response criteria. Trial PBMCs were collected immediately before nivolumab initiation (C1D1) and during therapy at cycle 2 day 1 and cycle 4 day 1. After peripheral blood was drawn into 8 mL Vacutainer Cell Preparation Tubes, PBMCs were isolated by centrifugation and then cryopreserved.

Genomic DNA was extracted with the Qiagen DNeasy kit from unsorted PBMCs and from negatively selected CD4+ and CD8+ fractions. TCR beta CDR3 regions were subjected to amplification by immunoSEQ multiplex PCR with primers that anneal to V and J segments. A synthetic immune receptor repertoire was used to minimize amplification bias, and any residual bias was removed computationally once sequencing was done. The authors' pipeline ran thus. Repertoire diversity was quantified as the Shannon entropy index using custom Python scripts. Unsorted, CD4+ and CD8+ repertoires were analyzed separately, except for combined analyses in which CD4+ and CD8+ sequences were merged in silico. Clonal expansion was defined as a frequency increase of at least 2-fold after treatment compared with C1D1, and clones undetected at baseline were assigned a pseudocount of 0.5. Singleton clones were defined as clones with 0 or 1 copy at C1D1, and non-singleton clones were defined as clones with 2 or more copies. Clones expanded in unsorted samples were labelled as CD4+, CD8+ or unknown by matching protein sequences in sorted samples from the same patient. Wilcoxon tests were applied to paired samples to test diversity changes from C1D1 to C4D1. The table was pulled from immuneACCESS by TCRdb, which kept in-frame rearrangements only. Such tables lose some clones; where checked, under half of the loss comes from unresolved V genes, and the rest has no known cause. The V and J calls and clone size were taken over from that table, and D and trimming were inferred from the DNA. The sample profile shows more than 60,000 clones; more than 75% of them were found once. Clones ranked in the top ten supply about 8.8% of the sample.

The clonotype originates from a human donor with classical Hodgkin lymphoma. This sample comprised peripheral blood mononuclear cells (PBMCs), obtained at baseline. The rearranged segments are TRBV27 and TRBJ2-2, and 14 bases in between align with TRBD2. Here is the DNA: TGTGCCAGCAGTGGGACTAGCGGGAGTCTAGGTCCCGGGGAGCTGTTTTTT. Its product reads: CASSGTSGSLGPGELFF.